The 23 T cell receptor beta chains below all came from one sample that was sequenced in a study of T cells in Graves' hyperthyroidism and ophthalmopathy. What was amplified from RNA transcripts were TCR beta CDR3 regions. TCR CDR3 regions were first amplified by RT-PCR with HTBI primers. TCRdb reprocessed the multiplex PCR reads with MiXCR, giving one entry per CDR3 protein. The sample records 400,000 to 500,000 distinct CDR3 sequences, approximately 15% being singletons. The sample consisted of blood. These receptors were obtained from a woman aged 18-29 years with Graves' hyperthyroidism.

CDR3 residues: CAMRGSSANEQYF. CDR3 DNA: TGTGCCATGCGGGGATCGTCTGCCAACGAGCAGTACTTC. This sequence joins TRBV6-1 and TRBJ2-7; possibly TRBD2 for D (6 bases). Germline V CDR1 and CDR2: MNHNS, SASEGT. Trimming removed 10 bases from V and 5 bases from J, with 18 bases in between. The CDR3 is 13 residues long.

The sample holds a few counts of this clonotype. The chain recombines TRBV20-1 with TRBJ2-7; 7 nucleotides match TRBD1. J lost 2 bases, V lost 0 bases, and 10 bases had no gene match. The CDR3 spans 16 residues. Germline V gene data show CDR1 as DFQATT and CDR2 as SNEGSKA (reference sequence). DNA for the CDR3: TGCAGTGCTAGAGATGTTGGGACAGAGCTAACCTACGAGCAGTACTTC. Residues: CSARDVGTELTYEQYF.

The chain combines TRBV7-3 with TRBJ2-2; 8 nucleotides match TRBD2. Germline trimming cut 3 bases from V and 5 bases from J; bases unmatched to any gene: 5. Germline V gene sequence: CDR1 SGHTA, CDR2 FQGTGA. The CDR3 covers 15 residues. The CDR3 loop reads CASSFSSGMTGELFF. As DNA, the CDR3 is TGTGCCAGCAGCTTTAGTAGCGGGATGACCGGGGAGCTGTTTTTT.

This clonotype appeared a few times. The V call is TRBV20-1, the J call TRBJ1-6; 9 bases map to TRBD1. The CDR3 length is 13 residues. Germline-derived CDR1 and CDR2 are DFQATT and SNEGSKA (reference sequence). J lost 9 bases, V lost 6 bases, and 6 bases had no gene match. The CDR3 sequence is CSAPGQGSSPLHF. In nucleotides, the CDR3 is TGCAGTGCCCCGGGACAGGGAAGTTCACCCCTCCACTTT.

This clonotype was recorded at least ten times. The J gene is TRBJ2-7, the V gene TRBV6-5, with TRBD1 identical over 11 bases. After removal of 2 bases from V and 6 bases from J, the junction contained 3 bases not matched to a gene. CDR3 length: 14 residues. From germline, CDR1 is MNHEY and CDR2 SVGAGI. The CDR3 spells CASSYGQGAGEQYF. The CDR3 DNA reads TGTGCCAGCAGTTACGGACAGGGGGCGGGCGAGCAGTACTTC.

This clonotype was counted a few times. The chain carries TRBV5-1 and TRBJ1-4; D perhaps matches TRBD1 (6 bases). Germline V gene sequence: CDR1 SGHRS, CDR2 YFSETQ. V lost 4 bases and J lost 7, with 20 bases in between. CDR3 size: 16 residues. The CDR3 DNA follows: TGCGCCAGCAGCCTACAGGGCGATAGGGGTAGTGAAAAACTGTTTTTT. Encoded protein: CASSLQGDRGSEKLFF.

This clonotype was counted only a few times. V usage is TRBV7-3 and J usage is TRBJ2-3; 10 positions match TRBD2. The CDR3 is made up of 15 amino acids. V was pared by 3 bases and J by 8 bases, with 8 bases of the junction left unmatched. Germline V gene data show CDR1 as SGHTA and CDR2 as FQGTGA. CDR3 bases: TGTGCCAGCAGCTTCGCCCCTAGCGGGAGAGCTACGCAGTATTTT. Amino acid sequence: CASSFAPSGRATQYF.

CDR3 DNA: TGTGCCAGCAGCTTAAGAGGAGGGACGAGGCGGCTCTACGAGCAGTACTTC. Translation: CASSLRGGTRRLYEQYF. This sequence joins TRBV7-9 and TRBJ2-7; perhaps TRBD2 as D (6 bases). CDR1 and CDR2 (germline): SEHNR, FQNEAQ (reference sequence). Trimming pared 2 bases from V and 3 bases from J, leaving 20 bases between. The CDR3 is 17 amino acids.

This clonotype was seen repeatedly, ten times or more. V is TRBV25-1 and J is TRBJ2-7; D ambiguous. The CDR3 is 12 amino acids. The germline V gene encodes CDR1 MGHDK and CDR2 SYGVNS. The germline V and J ends were trimmed by 6 bases and 0 bases, with 6 bases remaining between them. CDR3 sequence reads: CASRRASYEQYV. The CDR3 DNA reads TGTGCCAGCAGGAGAGCCTCCTACGAGCAGTACGTC.

This clonotype was recorded many times. The chain carries TRBV29-1 and TRBJ2-3; the D gene is possibly TRBD2 (6 bases). Germline CDR1 reads SQVTM; CDR2 reads ANQGSEA. V lost 4 bases, J lost 3 bases, and 11 bases lay in between. This CDR3 region has 13 residues. The CDR3 here is CSVVTGVTDTQYF. In DNA, the CDR3 is TGCAGCGTTGTGACGGGAGTGACAGATACGCAGTATTTT.

This sequence joins TRBV7-9 and TRBJ2-6; D is undetermined. The germline CDR1 and CDR2 sequences are SEHNR and FQNEAQ (reference sequence). The CDR3 contains 12 residues. The DNA for the CDR3 is TGTGCGGGTACCTCTGGGGCCAACGTCCTGACTTTC. The encoded protein is CAGTSGANVLTF.

This chain connects TRBV6-1 to TRBJ2-7; D assignment may be TRBD1 or TRBD2 (5 bases each). The CDR3 length is 15 residues. Germline values: CDR1 MNHNS, CDR2 SASEGT. Between the trimmed V and J ends, which lost 6 bases and 0 bases, there was a span of 15 bases. The CDR3 loop reads CASRRGGMSSYEQYF. DNA of the CDR3: TGTGCCAGCAGGAGGGGTGGGATGAGCTCCTACGAGCAGTACTTC.

The chain uses TRBV29-1 and TRBJ2-1; D may match TRBD1 or TRBD2 (5 bases each). The V and J ends lost 4 bases and 12 bases respectively, with 19 bases between them. Germline loops: CDR1 SQVTM, CDR2 ANQGSEA. The CDR3 runs to 13 residues. The CDR3 coding sequence is TGCAGCGTTGTCGAGGGGCGCCCGGATGGGCAGTTCTTC. Protein: CSVVEGRPDGQFF.

This clonotype appeared many times. This chain's CDR3 is CASSGQGAQVDTF. In DNA, the CDR3 is TGTGCCAGCAGTGGACAGGGGGCTCAGGTAGACACCTTC. This chain links TRBV6-1 with TRBJ1-2; 10 bases fit TRBD1. The ends lost 4 bases at V and 12 bases at J; junction bases unmatched: 8. Germline V gene data show CDR1 as MNHNS and CDR2 as SASEGT. The CDR3 has 13 amino acids.

This clonotype appeared many times. The chain employs TRBV18 and TRBJ2-1; D might be TRBD1 or TRBD2, each matching 5 bases. The V and J ends lost 4 bases and 7 bases respectively, with 17 bases between them. Per the germline V gene, CDR1 is KGHSH and CDR2 is LQKENI. CDR3 size: 15 residues. The DNA for the CDR3 is TGTGCCAGCTCACTACCGGGACCCCCAAGGAATGAGCAGTTCTTC. It encodes CASSLPGPPRNEQFF. Filled out from reference TRBV18 and TRBJ2-1, the complete variable domain reads NAGVMQNPRHLVRRRGQEARLRCSPMKGHSHVYWYRQLPEEGLKFMVYLQKENIIDESGMPKERFSAEFPKEGPSILRIQQVVRGDSAAYFCASSLPGPPRNEQFFGPGTRLTVL.

J is TRBJ1-1 and V is TRBV6-2 or TRBV6-3; TRBD1 might be the D (5 bases). CDR3 length equals 11 residues. V was cut by 6 bases and J by 10 bases, with 12 bases left in between. Per germline, CDR1 MNHEY and CDR2 SVGEGT. This chain's CDR3 is CASREDKAAFF. The CDR3, as DNA: TGTGCCAGCAGAGAGGACAAGGCAGCTTTCTTT.

This clonotype has ten or more counts. J is TRBJ1-1 and V is TRBV6-1; TRBD1 matches 8 bases. This CDR3 is 13 amino acids long. V gave up 7 bases and J gave up 4 bases; unmatched junction bases: 5. Germline lookup yields CDR1 MNHNS and CDR2 SASEGT. The CDR3 sequence: CASTLGQGTEAFF. The CDR3 coding sequence is TGTGCCAGCACACTAGGACAGGGCACTGAAGCTTTCTTT.

This chain joins TRBV9 and TRBJ2-3; 7 bases map to TRBD2. In germline, CDR1 is SGDLS, CDR2 YYNGEE. The CDR3 sequence is 15 residues long. V shed 4 bases, J shed 2 bases, and the junction held 7 bases outside the gene matches. The CDR3, as DNA: TGTGCCAGCAGCCTCCTAGCGGCGGACACAGATACGCAGTATTTT. It encodes CASSLLAADTDTQYF.

This clonotype was detected many times. The chain has TRBV10-2 and TRBJ1-2, with unresolved D. The length of the CDR3 is 12 residues. The germline V and J ends were trimmed by 7 bases and 3 bases, with 9 bases remaining between them. Germline assignment: CDR1 WSHSY and CDR2 SAAADI. CDR3 DNA sequence: TGCGCCAGCATATCAAGGGACTATGGCTACACCTTC. This codes for CASISRDYGYTF.

There are many counts of this clonotype. V and J are TRBV28 and TRBJ2-7; 7 bases line up with TRBD1. CDR1 MDHEN and CDR2 SYDVKM come from the germline V gene. The CDR3 consists of 14 residues. V trimming: 5 bases; J trimming: 2 bases; junction bases outside the gene matches: 6. CDR3 sequence: CASSAGQAAYEQYV. The CDR3 DNA reads as TGTGCCAGCAGTGCCGGACAGGCAGCCTACGAGCAGTACGTC.

Ten or more counts support this clonotype. The chain couples TRBV7-8 to TRBJ2-1, with TRBD1 as a possible D gene (7 bases). This CDR3 is 16 amino acids long. Germline CDR1 is SGHVS and CDR2 is FQNEAQ. V lost 1 base and J 8 bases, leaving 18 bases between the germline ends. The CDR3 coding sequence is TGTGCCAGCAGCTTAGGGCCCGGCGGGACAGTCGATGAGCAGTTCTTC. As protein: CASSLGPGGTVDEQFF.

This clonotype occurred a few times. The rearrangement uses TRBV7-3 and TRBJ2-2, with TRBD1 matching over 10 bases. The CDR3 covers 15 residues. V was clipped by 5 bases and J by 7 bases; unmatched bases: 7. Germline V gene lookup returns CDR1 SGHTA and CDR2 FQGTGA. CDR3 bases: TGTGCCAGCAGCCCACGGACAGGGGGTAACGGGGAGCTGTTTTTT. Its translation is CASSPRTGGNGELFF.

This clonotype was seen many times. The chain links TRBV20-1 to TRBJ2-1; maybe TRBD1 (6 bases). The V and J ends lost 5 bases and 0 bases respectively, with 11 bases between them. Germline loops: CDR1 DFQATT, CDR2 SNEGSKA (reference sequence). The CDR3 extends over 14 amino acids. CDR3 amino acids: CSADRQVSYNEQFF. In DNA form, the CDR3 reads TGCAGTGCTGATAGACAGGTCTCCTACAATGAGCAGTTCTTC.